This T cell receptor beta chain originates from a study of CD8 T cells in ankylosing spondylitis. This clonotype was seen only a few times. Its antigen is not known. Preparation of TCR beta libraries was done by quantitative 5'-RACE with molecular barcodes. TCRdb called the 5' RACE reads again in MiXCR, with one record for every CDR3 protein. The table records about 240,000 distinct CDR3 sequences, around a tenth of them present only once. General observations from the study: Matched synovial fluid from ankylosing spondylitis patients was reported to be enriched for disease-linked clones. Disease-linked clones, CD8+, were relatively rare in peripheral blood. Seemingly distinctive of ankylosing spondylitis blood was a TCR beta motif formed by eight highly homologous variants.

The TCR comes from a male donor with ankylosing spondylitis or in good health (not recorded which). Sequencing input: blood, either unsorted or a sorted T cell fraction (not recorded which).

The CDR3 DNA reads TGCAGTGTCCAGGACAGGGGTTGGGGTGAGCAGTTCTTC. It yields the protein CSVQDRGWGEQFF. This sequence joins TRBV20-1 and TRBJ2-1, with TRBD1 matching over 9 bases. This CDR3 region has 13 residues. Germline CDR1 DFQATT, CDR2 SNEGSKA (reference sequence). Trimming at V came to 7 bases and at J to 9 bases, leaving 10 bases not matched to a gene.